This T cell receptor (beta chain) appears in the sequencing data of a study of blood T cell repertoires in COVID-19. The germline gives CDR1 SGHTA, CDR2 FQGTGA. The length of the CDR3 is 14 residues. V was clipped by 5 bases and J by 1 base, with 11 bases between them. Only in-frame clones appear in the TCRdb table, and some are missing; sequencing was by immunoSEQ multiplex PCR. The sample shows around 150,000 clones, around four fifths of them seen only once. This clone has a single count. The sequenced sample consisted of PBMCs or T cells enriched from blood (not recorded which). This receptor was taken from a middle-aged woman who had recovered from COVID-19. The V gene is TRBV7-3, the J gene TRBJ1-1; TRBD1 is a possible D gene (6 bases). In DNA, the CDR3 is TGTGCCAGCAGCCGGGGGGGCCCGAACACTGAAGCTTTCTTT. Protein product: CASSRGGPNTEAFF. Variable domain in full (rest from reference TRBV7-3 and TRBJ1-1): GAGVSQTPSNKVTEKGKYVELRCDPISGHTALYWYRQSLGQGPEFLIYFQGTGAADDSGLPNDRFFAVRPEGSVSTLKIQRTERGDSAVYLCASSRGGPNTEAFFGQGTRLTVV.